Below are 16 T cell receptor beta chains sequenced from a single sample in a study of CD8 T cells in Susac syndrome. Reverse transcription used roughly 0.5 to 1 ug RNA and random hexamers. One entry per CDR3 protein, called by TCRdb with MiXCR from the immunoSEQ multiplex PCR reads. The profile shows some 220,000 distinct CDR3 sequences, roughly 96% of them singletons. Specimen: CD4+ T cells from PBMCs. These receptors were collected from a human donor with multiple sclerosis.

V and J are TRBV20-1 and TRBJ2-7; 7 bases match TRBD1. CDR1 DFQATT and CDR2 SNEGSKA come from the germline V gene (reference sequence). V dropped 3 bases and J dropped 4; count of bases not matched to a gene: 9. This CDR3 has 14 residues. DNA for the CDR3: TGCAGTGCTAGGCCCCCCCCCAGGGGGTACGAGCAGTACTTC. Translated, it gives CSARPPPRGYEQYF.

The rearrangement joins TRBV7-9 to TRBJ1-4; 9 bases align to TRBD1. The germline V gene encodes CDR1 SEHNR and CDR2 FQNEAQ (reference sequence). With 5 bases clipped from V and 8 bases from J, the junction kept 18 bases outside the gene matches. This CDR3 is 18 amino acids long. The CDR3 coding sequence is TGTGCCAGCAGCAATTGGAATCCCAACAGGGGGCAAGACGAAAAACTGTTTTTT. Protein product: CASSNWNPNRGQDEKLFF.

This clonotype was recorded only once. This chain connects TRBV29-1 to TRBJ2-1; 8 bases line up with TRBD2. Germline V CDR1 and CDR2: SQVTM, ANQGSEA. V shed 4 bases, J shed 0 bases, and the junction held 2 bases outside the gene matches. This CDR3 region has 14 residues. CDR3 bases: TGCAGCGTTGGGAGCGGGAGCTCCTACAATGAGCAGTTCTTC. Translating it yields CSVGSGSSYNEQFF.

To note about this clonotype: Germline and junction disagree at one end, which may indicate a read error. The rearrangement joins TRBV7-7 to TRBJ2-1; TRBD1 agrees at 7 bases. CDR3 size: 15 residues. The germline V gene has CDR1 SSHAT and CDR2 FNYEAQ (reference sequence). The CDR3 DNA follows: TGTGCTAGCAGCCCAGTTAGGGGACAGTACAATGAGCAGTTCTTC. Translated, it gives CASSPVRGQYNEQFF. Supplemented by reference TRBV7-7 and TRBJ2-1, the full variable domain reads GAGVSQSPRYKVTKRGQDVTLRCDPISSHATLYWYQQALGQGPEFLTYFNYEAQPDKSGLPSDRFSAERPEGSISTLTIQRTEQRDSAMYRCASSPVRGQYNEQFFGPGTRLTVL.

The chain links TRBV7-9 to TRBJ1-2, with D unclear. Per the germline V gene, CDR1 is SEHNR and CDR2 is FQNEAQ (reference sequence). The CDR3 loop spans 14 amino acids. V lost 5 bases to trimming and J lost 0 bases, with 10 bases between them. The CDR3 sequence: CASSPRISNYGYTF. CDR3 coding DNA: TGTGCCAGCAGCCCCAGGATATCTAACTATGGCTACACCTTC.

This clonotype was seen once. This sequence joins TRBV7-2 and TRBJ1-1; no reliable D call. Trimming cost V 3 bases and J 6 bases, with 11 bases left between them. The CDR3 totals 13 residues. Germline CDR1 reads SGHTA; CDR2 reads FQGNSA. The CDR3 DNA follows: TGTGCCAGCAGCTTTAGGGAAGGCGCTGAAGCTTTCTTT. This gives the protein CASSFREGAEAFF.

The CDR3: CASSLVAGVQFF. In DNA form, the CDR3 reads TGTGCCAGCAGCTTAGTGGCGGGCGTGCAGTTCTTC. V is TRBV7-2 and J is TRBJ2-1, with TRBD2 as a possible D gene (5 bases). The CDR3 has 12 amino acids. Germline CDR1 is SGHTA and CDR2 is FQGNSA. Trimming stripped 1 base from V and 12 bases from J, with 10 bases between.

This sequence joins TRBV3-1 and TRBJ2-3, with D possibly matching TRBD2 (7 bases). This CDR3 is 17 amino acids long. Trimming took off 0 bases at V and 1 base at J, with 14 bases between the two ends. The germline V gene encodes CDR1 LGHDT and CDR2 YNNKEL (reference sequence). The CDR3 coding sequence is TGTGCCAGCAGCCAAGATCCTGTCGGGGGGCGCACAGATACGCAGTATTTT. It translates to CASSQDPVGGRTDTQYF.

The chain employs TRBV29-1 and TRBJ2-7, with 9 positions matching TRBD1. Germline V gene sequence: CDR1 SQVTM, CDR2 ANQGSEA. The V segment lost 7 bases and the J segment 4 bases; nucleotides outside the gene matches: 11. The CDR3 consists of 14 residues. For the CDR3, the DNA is TGCAGCGCTCAGACGGTACAGGGGGCGTACGAGCAGTACTTC. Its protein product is CSAQTVQGAYEQYF.

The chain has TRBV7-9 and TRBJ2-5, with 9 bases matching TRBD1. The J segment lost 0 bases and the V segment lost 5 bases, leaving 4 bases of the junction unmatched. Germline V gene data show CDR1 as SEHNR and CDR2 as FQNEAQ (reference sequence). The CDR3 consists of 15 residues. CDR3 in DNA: TGTGCCAGCAGCCAGGACAGGGGCTACCAAGAGACCCAGTACTTC. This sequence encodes CASSQDRGYQETQYF.

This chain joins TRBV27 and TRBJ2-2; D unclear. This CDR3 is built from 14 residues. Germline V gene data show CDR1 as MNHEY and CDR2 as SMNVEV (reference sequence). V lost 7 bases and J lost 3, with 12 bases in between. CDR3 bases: TGTGCCAGCAAACCCTCTCAAGACACCGGGGAGCTGTTTTTT. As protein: CASKPSQDTGELFF.

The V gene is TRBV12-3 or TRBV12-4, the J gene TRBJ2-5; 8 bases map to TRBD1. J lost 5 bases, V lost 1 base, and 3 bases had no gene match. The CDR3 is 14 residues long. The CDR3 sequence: CASSLGRGRETQYF. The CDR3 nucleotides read TGTGCCAGCAGTTTAGGCAGGGGGCGGGAGACCCAGTACTTC.

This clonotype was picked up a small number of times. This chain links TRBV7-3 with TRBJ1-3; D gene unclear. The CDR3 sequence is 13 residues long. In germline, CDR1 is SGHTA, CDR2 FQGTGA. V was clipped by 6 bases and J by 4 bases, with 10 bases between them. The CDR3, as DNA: TGTGCCAGCAGTCTAGTACACGGAAACACCATATATTTT. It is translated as CASSLVHGNTIYF.

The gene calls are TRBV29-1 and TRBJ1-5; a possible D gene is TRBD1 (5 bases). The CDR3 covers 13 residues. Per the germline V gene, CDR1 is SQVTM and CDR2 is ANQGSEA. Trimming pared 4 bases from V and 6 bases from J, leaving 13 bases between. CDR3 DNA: TGCAGCGTTGTGGGGCAGGGCGGTCAGCCCCAGCATTTT. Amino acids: CSVVGQGGQPQHF.

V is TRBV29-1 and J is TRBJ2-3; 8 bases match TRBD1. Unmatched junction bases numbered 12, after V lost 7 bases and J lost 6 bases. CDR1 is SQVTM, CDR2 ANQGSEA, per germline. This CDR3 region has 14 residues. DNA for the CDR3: TGCAGCGCTGGGGCCGGGACAGGCAGCGATACGCAGTATTTT. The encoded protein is CSAGAGTGSDTQYF.

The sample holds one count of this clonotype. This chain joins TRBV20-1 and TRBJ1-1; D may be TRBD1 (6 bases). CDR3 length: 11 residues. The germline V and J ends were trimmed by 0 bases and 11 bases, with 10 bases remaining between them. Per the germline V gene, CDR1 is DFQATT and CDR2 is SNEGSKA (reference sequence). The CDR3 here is CSARETGVAFF. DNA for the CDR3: TGCAGTGCTAGAGAGACAGGTGTCGCTTTCTTT.